These 18 T cell receptor beta chains came from one sample sequenced in a study of T cell responses to AZD1222 COVID-19 vaccine. Clones were read by immunoSEQ multiplex PCR, and TCRdb kept only the in-frame ones, dropping some. The sample holds approximately 140,000 clones, about 90% seen once. The sequenced sample was peripheral blood, obtained on day 0 of AZD1222 vaccination. The receptors stem from an adult in good health.

This chain connects TRBV12-3 or TRBV12-4 to TRBJ2-5, with TRBD2 matching 8 bases. The CDR3 contains 11 residues. V trimming: 3 bases; J trimming: 9 bases; junction bases outside the gene matches: 0. The CDR3: CASSFGGAQYF. As DNA, the CDR3 is TGTGCCAGCAGTTTCGGGGGGGCCCAGTACTTC.

The chain joins TRBV2 to TRBJ1-1; D gene unclear. V was pared by 1 base and J by 0 bases, with 6 bases between. There are 14 residues in the CDR3. CDR1 and CDR2 (germline): SNHLY, FYNNEI. The CDR3 DNA reads TGTGCCAGCAGTGAAGGCAGGATGAACACTGAAGCTTTCTTT. This sequence encodes CASSEGRMNTEAFF.

The chain recombines TRBV2 with TRBJ2-2, with no clear D. Trimming cost V 1 base and J 6 bases, with 3 bases left between them. From germline, CDR1 is SNHLY and CDR2 FYNNEI. CDR3 length: 12 residues. The CDR3 loop reads CASSEVSGELFF. The CDR3 region has the DNA TGTGCCAGCAGTGAAGTCTCCGGGGAGCTGTTTTTT.

V usage is TRBV9 and J usage is TRBJ1-2; no definite D call. Germline CDR1 and CDR2: SGDLS and YYNGEE. Between the trimmed V and J ends, which lost 1 base and 0 bases, there was a span of 16 bases. The CDR3 is 17 residues long. The CDR3 DNA is TGTGCCAGCAGCGTATCCCCGGCTGCGGGAACTAACTATGGCTACACCTTC. It encodes CASSVSPAAGTNYGYTF.

The genes are TRBV2 and TRBJ1-2; the D is unclear. Germline V gene data show CDR1 as SNHLY and CDR2 as FYNNEI. Trimming took off 7 bases at V and 4 bases at J, with 13 bases between the two ends. This CDR3 is 13 amino acids long. The CDR3 reads CASNIPQSYGYTF. In DNA, the CDR3 is TGTGCCAGCAACATCCCACAGTCCTATGGCTACACCTTC.

This sequence joins TRBV28 and TRBJ2-6, with a possible D match to TRBD1 (7 bases). The germline CDR1 and CDR2 sequences are MDHEN and SYDVKM. The CDR3 contains 19 residues. V was shortened by 5 bases and J by 3 bases, with 23 bases between the two germline ends. This CDR3 reads CASSPQGGHRLGGANVLTF. DNA for the CDR3: TGTGCCAGCAGTCCCCAGGGGGGCCACCGTCTCGGTGGGGCCAACGTCCTGACTTTC.

The DNA of the CDR3 is TGCGCCAGCAGCCAGGGCATGGCTTACGGGAACACTGAAGCTTTCTTT. It specifies CASSQGMAYGNTEAFF. The chain has TRBV4-1 and TRBJ1-1; no definite D call. Germline V gives CDR1 MGHRA, CDR2 YSYEKL. The CDR3 is 16 residues long. The ends were cut back, 3 bases at V and 1 base at J, with 15 bases in the middle.

V and J are TRBV5-4 and TRBJ2-5; 9 nucleotides match TRBD2. Trimming removed 4 bases from V and 5 bases from J; junction bases left unmatched: 15. This CDR3 is built from 17 residues. Germline CDR1 reads SGHNT; CDR2 reads YYREEE (reference sequence). The CDR3 DNA reads as TGTGCCAGCAGCCGGCCAGGGACTAGCCGTATCAGGGAGACCCAGTACTTC. It translates to CASSRPGTSRIRETQYF. Together with reference TRBV5-4 and TRBJ2-5, the CDR3 gives the full variable domain: ETGVTQSPTHLIKTRGQQVTLRCSSQSGHNTVSWYQQALGQGPQFIFQYYREEENGRGNFPPRFSGLQFPNYSSELNVNALELDDSALYLCASSRPGTSRIRETQYFGPGTRLLVL.

The chain has TRBV2 and TRBJ2-1, with 9 positions matching TRBD2. The CDR3 extends over 14 amino acids. J was trimmed by 3 bases and V by 8 bases; bases with no gene match: 5. The germline V gene encodes CDR1 SNHLY and CDR2 FYNNEI. The CDR3: CASGREGGYNEQFF. DNA of the CDR3: TGTGCCAGCGGGCGGGAGGGGGGCTACAATGAGCAGTTCTTC.

This clone was picked up a small number of times. The chain recombines TRBV2 with TRBJ2-3, with unresolved D. Germline V lookup: CDR1 SNHLY, CDR2 FYNNEI. V was pared by 4 bases and J by 1 base, with 9 bases between. The CDR3 covers 14 residues. The CDR3 loop is CASSVGSRTDTQYF. CDR3 coding DNA: TGTGCCAGCAGTGTAGGTAGCCGCACAGATACGCAGTATTTT.

CDR3 bases: TGCGCCAGCAGCTTCGACCGAAACACTGAAGCTTTCTTT. Translation: CASSFDRNTEAFF. The chain uses TRBV5-1 and TRBJ1-1; unclear D gene. Deletions cut 2 bases from V and 2 bases from J, with 7 bases between. The CDR3 runs 13 residues. Germline CDR1 SGHRS, CDR2 YFSETQ.

The rearrangement joins TRBV5-3 to TRBJ1-2; 7 bases agree with TRBD1. TRBV5-3 belongs to the ORF category, with a function that is uncertain. This CDR3 is built from 15 residues. Trimming took 5 bases from V and 3 from J; bases not matched to a gene: 10. The CDR3 loop reads CARRPDHRGDYGYTF. In DNA, the CDR3 is TGTGCCAGAAGGCCCGATCACAGGGGTGACTATGGCTACACCTTC.

The chain employs TRBV5-4 and TRBJ2-5; 10 nucleotides agree with TRBD2. The germline V gene has CDR1 SGHNT and CDR2 YYREEE (reference sequence). This CDR3 contains 15 residues. J gave up 4 bases and V 0 bases, and 3 bases lay outside the gene matches. CDR3 protein: CASSLELAGGETQYF. The CDR3 region has the DNA TGTGCCAGCAGCTTGGAATTAGCGGGAGGAGAGACCCAGTACTTC.

This clone was recorded a few times. The rearrangement uses TRBV27 and TRBJ2-1; TRBD1 aligns across 9 bases. Germline assignment: CDR1 MNHEY and CDR2 SMNVEV (reference sequence). The CDR3 is 13 residues long. The trim removed 6 bases at V and 8 bases at J, leaving 5 bases unmatched. The CDR3 sequence: CASSQWTGDEQFF. The DNA of the CDR3 is TGTGCCAGCAGCCAGTGGACAGGGGATGAGCAGTTCTTC.

The V and J genes are TRBV19 and TRBJ2-4; D not resolved. Trimming left V 3 bases short and J 7 bases short, with 4 bases between. The CDR3 covers 11 residues. Germline V gene lookup returns CDR1 LNHDA and CDR2 SQIVND (reference sequence). The CDR3 DNA follows: TGTGCCAGTAGTATCGGGAACATTCAGTACTTC. Translated, it gives CASSIGNIQYF.

This chain connects TRBV27 to TRBJ2-7, with D possibly TRBD2 on 5 matching bases. This CDR3 is 13 amino acids long. The germline V and J ends were trimmed by 5 bases and 7 bases, with 15 bases remaining between them. In germline, CDR1 is MNHEY, CDR2 SMNVEV (reference sequence). Here the CDR3 reads CASSNGVWQEQYF. In DNA form, the CDR3 reads TGTGCCAGCAGTAACGGGGTCTGGCAAGAGCAGTACTTC.

V usage is TRBV15 and J usage is TRBJ2-1; 10 bases are a match to TRBD2. The CDR3 is made up of 16 amino acids. Germline trimming cut 2 bases from V and 8 bases from J; bases unmatched to any gene: 9. Germline CDR1 is LNHNV and CDR2 is YYDKDF (reference sequence). CDR3 loop: CATSRLTSGKFDEQFF. CDR3 nucleotides: TGTGCCACCAGCAGACTCACTAGCGGGAAATTCGATGAGCAGTTCTTC.

The chain joins TRBV19 to TRBJ2-1, with D perhaps matching TRBD1 or TRBD2 (5 bases each). The CDR3 consists of 15 residues. V dropped 7 bases and J dropped 3 bases, with 16 bases sitting between them. Germline loops: CDR1 LNHDA, CDR2 SQIVND (reference sequence). CDR3 protein: CASMAPGRSYNEQFF. The CDR3 DNA sequence: TGTGCCAGTATGGCGCCGGGACGGAGCTACAATGAGCAGTTCTTC. The full variable domain, with the rest looked up from reference TRBV19 and TRBJ2-1, is DGGITQSPKYLFRKEGQNVTLSCEQNLNHDAMYWYRQDPGQGLRLIYYSQIVNDFQKGDIAEGYSVSREKKESFPLTVTSAQKNPTAFYLCASMAPGRSYNEQFFGPGTRLTVL.